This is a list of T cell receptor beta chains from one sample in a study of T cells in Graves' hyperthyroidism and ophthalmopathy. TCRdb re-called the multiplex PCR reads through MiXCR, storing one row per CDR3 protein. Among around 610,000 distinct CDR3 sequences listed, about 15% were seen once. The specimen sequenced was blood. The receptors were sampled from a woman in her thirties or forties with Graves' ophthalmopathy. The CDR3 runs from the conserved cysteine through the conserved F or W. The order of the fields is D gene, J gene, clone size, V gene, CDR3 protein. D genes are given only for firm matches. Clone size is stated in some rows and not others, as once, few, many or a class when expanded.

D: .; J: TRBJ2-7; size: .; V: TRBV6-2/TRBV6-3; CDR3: CASSLGPQQYF
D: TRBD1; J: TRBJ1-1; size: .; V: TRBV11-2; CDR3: CASSRTGGAMNTEAFF
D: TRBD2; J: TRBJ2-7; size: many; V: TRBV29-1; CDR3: CSVDDSGTGSYEQYF
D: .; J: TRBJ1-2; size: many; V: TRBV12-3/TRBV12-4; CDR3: CASSFKGGGDYGYTF
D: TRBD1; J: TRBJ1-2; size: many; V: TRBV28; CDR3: CASSPGGTKDYGYTF
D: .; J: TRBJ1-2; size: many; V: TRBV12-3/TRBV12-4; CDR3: CASSLQERDYGYTF
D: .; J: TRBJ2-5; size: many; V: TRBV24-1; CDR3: CATSEFDSLQETQYF
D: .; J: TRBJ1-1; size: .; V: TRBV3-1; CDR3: CASSPRFGDTEAFF
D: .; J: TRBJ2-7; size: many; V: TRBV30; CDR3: CAWSVSSSPSPYEQYF
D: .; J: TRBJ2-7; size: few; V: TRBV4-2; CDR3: CASSGSDNSYEQYF
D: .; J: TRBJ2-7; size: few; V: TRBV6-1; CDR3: CASSEDQAYEQYF
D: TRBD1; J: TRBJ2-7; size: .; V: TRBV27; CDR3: CASRGQVSSYEQYF
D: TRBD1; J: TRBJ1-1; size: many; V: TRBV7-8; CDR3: CASSPRTGAPEAFF
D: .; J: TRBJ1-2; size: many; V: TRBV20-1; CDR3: CSARTSGVRSYTF
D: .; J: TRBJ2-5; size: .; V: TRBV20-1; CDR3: CSATGGVDREGETQYF
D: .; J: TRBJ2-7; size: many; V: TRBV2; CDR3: CASSGGITSEQYF
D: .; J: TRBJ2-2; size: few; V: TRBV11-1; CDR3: CASSLARDGELVF
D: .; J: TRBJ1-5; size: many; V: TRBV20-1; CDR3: CSASSGNQPQHF
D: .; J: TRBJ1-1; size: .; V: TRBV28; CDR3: CASSLLGVRAFF
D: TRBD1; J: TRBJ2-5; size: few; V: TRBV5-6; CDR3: CASSLVWGTTGQARETQYF
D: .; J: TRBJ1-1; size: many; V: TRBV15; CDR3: CATSSLGTEAFF
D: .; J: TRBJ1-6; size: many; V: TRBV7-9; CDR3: CASGGGLQNSPLHF
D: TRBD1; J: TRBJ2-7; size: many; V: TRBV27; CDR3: CASSITGAGSYEQYF
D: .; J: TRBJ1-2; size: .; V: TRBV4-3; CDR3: CASSQQAGGASYGYTF
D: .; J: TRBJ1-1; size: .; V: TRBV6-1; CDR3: CASSPLGGRTEAFF
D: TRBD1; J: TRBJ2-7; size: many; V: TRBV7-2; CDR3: CASSSRGQGNEQYF
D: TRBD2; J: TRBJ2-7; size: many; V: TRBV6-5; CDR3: CASSYLAGGPSEQYF
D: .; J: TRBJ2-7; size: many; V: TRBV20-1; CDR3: CSARWEPGTEQYF
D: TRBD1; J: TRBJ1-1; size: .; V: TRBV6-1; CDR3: CASIYPGGERAFF
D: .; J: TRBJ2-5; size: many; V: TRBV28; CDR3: CASSTRTPQETQYF
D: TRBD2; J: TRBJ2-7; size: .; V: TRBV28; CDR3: CASSLLAGDLEQYF
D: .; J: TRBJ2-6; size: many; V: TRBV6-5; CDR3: CASSYSLGANVLTF
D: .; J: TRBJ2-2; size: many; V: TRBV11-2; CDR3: CASSSGQGRGTGELFF
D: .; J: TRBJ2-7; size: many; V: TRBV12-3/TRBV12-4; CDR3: CASRPGALYEQYF
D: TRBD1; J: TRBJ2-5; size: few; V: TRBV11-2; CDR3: CASRRNRGAETQYF
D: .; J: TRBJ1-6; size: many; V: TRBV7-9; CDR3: CASSPRQAYNSPLHF
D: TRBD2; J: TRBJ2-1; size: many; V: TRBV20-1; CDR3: CSARGFLAGLLNEQFF
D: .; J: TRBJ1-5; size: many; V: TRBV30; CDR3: CAWSVRGRGNQPQHF
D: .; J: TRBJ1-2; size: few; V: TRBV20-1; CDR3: CSATRGASDATYGYTF
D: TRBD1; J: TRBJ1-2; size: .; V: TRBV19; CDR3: CASSRDREASGYTF
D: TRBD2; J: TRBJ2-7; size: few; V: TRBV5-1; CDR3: CASSLAVAGGAAYEQYF
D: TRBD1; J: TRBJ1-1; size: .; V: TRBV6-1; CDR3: CASRIGGQIEAFF
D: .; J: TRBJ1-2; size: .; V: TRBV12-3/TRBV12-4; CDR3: CASRPATGSYTF
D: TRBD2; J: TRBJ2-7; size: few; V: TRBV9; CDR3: CASSVSTGGRGDEQYF
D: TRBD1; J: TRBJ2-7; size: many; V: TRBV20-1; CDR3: CSARVLGQGVSYEQYF
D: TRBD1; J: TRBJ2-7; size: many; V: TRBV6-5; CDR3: CASSFRGGQGTYEQYF
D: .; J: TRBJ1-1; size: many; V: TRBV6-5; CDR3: CASSPDSLNTEAFF
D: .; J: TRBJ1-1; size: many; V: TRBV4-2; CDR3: CASSQDILNTEAFF
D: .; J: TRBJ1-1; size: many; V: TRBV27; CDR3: CASSLGAGMNTEAFF
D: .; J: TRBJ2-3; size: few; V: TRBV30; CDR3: CAWSVKGGEVADTQYF
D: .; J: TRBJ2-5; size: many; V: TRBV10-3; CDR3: CAISERVQETQYF
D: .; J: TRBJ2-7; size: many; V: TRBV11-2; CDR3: CASSLTTGNYEQYF
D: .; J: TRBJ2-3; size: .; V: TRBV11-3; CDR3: CASSLGQGSDTQYF